This TCR beta chain came from a study of T cell responses to AZD1222 COVID-19 vaccine. The study's findings and limits: A mostly white British donor set with more females was recruited, and clonal diversity was possibly underestimated.

The sample holds one count of this clone. Its antigen is unknown. The repertoire was sequenced with immunoSEQ multiplex PCR; TCRdb's copy has only in-frame clones and lacks some. The sample includes approximately 82,000 clones, more than 90% of them seen just once. V lost 0 bases and J 0 bases, leaving 12 bases between the germline ends. Germline V CDR1 and CDR2: SNHLY, FYNNEI. The CDR3 runs to 17 residues. The sample was peripheral blood, taken on day 0 of AZD1222 vaccination. This receptor was taken from an adult in good health. The chain carries TRBV2 and TRBJ1-3; D may be TRBD1 (5 bases). In DNA form, the CDR3 reads TGTGCCAGCAGTGAAGCTTGGGGGGGGAGCTCTGGAAACACCATATATTTT. The encoded protein is CASSEAWGGSSGNTIYF.